This passage covers 29 T cell receptor beta chains from one sample sequenced in a study of response to subunit inactivated influenza vaccine. One entry per CDR3 protein, called by TCRdb with MiXCR from the RT-PCR reads. There are about 540,000 distinct CDR3 sequences in the sample; under 30% occur only once, and about 2.8% lies in the top ten. This sample was shared with a second study, whose subject was T cells expressing NK-cell markers. From that study: A 5'RACE template switching approach incorporating UMIs was used to make TCR beta cDNA.

The sample consisted of CD4+ T cells sorted from PBMCs, taken about 12 days after vaccination. The receptor set was obtained from a man aged 50-60 years who received an inactivated influenza vaccine.

This clonotype was seen more than once but under ten times. The chain combines TRBV20-1 with TRBJ2-4, with unresolved D. The CDR3 runs to 12 residues. CDR1 is DFQATT, CDR2 SNEGSKA, per germline (reference sequence). V was pared by 6 bases and J by 1 base, with 7 bases between. The CDR3 reads CSALKAKNIQYF. The CDR3 nucleotides read TGCAGTGCACTTAAGGCCAAAAACATTCAGTACTTC.

The chain recombines TRBV7-2 with TRBJ1-2; a weak D match, TRBD1 (6 bases). The V gene's germline CDR1 is SGHTA and CDR2 FQGNSA. Trimming stripped 5 bases from V and 0 bases from J, with 13 bases between. CDR3 length: 15 amino acids. DNA of the CDR3: TGTGCCAGCAGCCCCACAGGGCCCGCTAACTATGGCTACACCTTC. Its translation: CASSPTGPANYGYTF.

The chain employs TRBV10-3 and TRBJ1-5, with 7 bases identical to TRBD1. The CDR3 has 15 amino acids. Germline assignment: CDR1 ENHRY and CDR2 SYGVKD. The ends lost 0 bases at V and 3 bases at J; junction bases unmatched: 2. CDR3 amino acids: CAISESTGPNQPQHF. In DNA form, the CDR3 reads TGTGCCATCAGTGAGTCGACAGGGCCCAATCAGCCCCAGCATTTT.

The chain is built from TRBV28 and TRBJ2-7; D is possibly TRBD1 (6 bases). This CDR3 region has 15 residues. Trimming took off 2 bases at V and 7 bases at J, with 18 bases between the two ends. Germline V CDR1 and CDR2: MDHEN, SYDVKM. Here the CDR3 reads CASSLTVRPQGEQYF. In DNA, the CDR3 is TGTGCCAGCAGTTTAACTGTTAGGCCTCAGGGGGAGCAGTACTTC.

This chain connects TRBV27 to TRBJ2-7; D possibly matches TRBD1 or TRBD2 (5 bases each). Germline CDR1 is MNHEY and CDR2 is SMNVEV (reference sequence). The CDR3 extends over 13 amino acids. Trimming shortened V by 5 bases and J by 6 bases, and 14 bases separated the two germline ends. CDR3 DNA: TGTGCCAGCAGTCGGGACCGGACTGGCGAGCAGTACTTC. This encodes CASSRDRTGEQYF.

The V and J genes are TRBV23-1 and TRBJ1-4; D perhaps matches TRBD1 (6 bases). TRBV23-1 falls under the ORF class, with uncertain function. The V and J ends lost 2 bases and 6 bases respectively, with 31 bases between them. CDR3 length: 21 residues. CDR3 bases: TGCGCCAGCAGTCAAAAATATATCTGGGCCGGTGTTAAGGGGGTATATGAAAAACTGTTTTTT. It is translated as CASSQKYIWAGVKGVYEKLFF.

V and J are TRBV5-1 and TRBJ1-2; D might be TRBD1 (5 bases). Germline values: CDR1 SGHRS, CDR2 YFSETQ. There are 15 residues in the CDR3. Trimming stripped 4 bases from V and 4 bases from J, with 17 bases between. The CDR3 is CASSPPDGGIYGYTF. CDR3 bases: TGCGCCAGCAGCCCGCCTGATGGGGGGATCTATGGCTACACCTTC.

In DNA, the CDR3 is TGCAGTGCTAGAGATCAGAAACCGGGACTACCTTCCTACGAGCAGTACTTC. Translated, it gives CSARDQKPGLPSYEQYF. This sequence joins TRBV20-1 and TRBJ2-7, with 7 bases aligning to TRBD2. Losses at the gene ends were 0 bases for V and 1 base for J; bases not matched to a gene: 12. Germline V gene lookup returns CDR1 DFQATT and CDR2 SNEGSKA (reference sequence). The CDR3 is 17 amino acids.

The chain carries TRBV18 and TRBJ2-7, with TRBD2 identical over 11 bases. Germline CDR1 and CDR2: KGHSH and LQKENI. The V gene end was trimmed by 2 bases and the J gene end by 5 bases; junction bases not matched to a gene: 14. This CDR3 is 18 amino acids long. The CDR3 nucleotides are TGTGCCAGCTCACCAATACCTCCTCTAGCGGGAGGCGCGGACGAGCAGTACTTC. This gives the protein CASSPIPPLAGGADEQYF.

This clonotype showed up just a few times. The V gene is TRBV6-2 or TRBV6-3, the J gene TRBJ2-7; D is undetermined. Trimming took 8 bases from V and 2 from J, leaving 10 bases between them. This CDR3 contains 12 residues. The germline V gene encodes CDR1 MNHEY and CDR2 SVGEGT. The CDR3 DNA reads TGTGCCAGCGGGAAGGTCCCCTACGAGCAGTACTTC. It is translated as CASGKVPYEQYF.

This clonotype has only a few counts. CDR3: CASSQGHNEQFF. CDR3 coding DNA: TGTGCCAGCAGCCAGGGCCACAATGAGCAGTTCTTC. The gene calls are TRBV14 and TRBJ2-1; no firm D call. V was clipped by 3 bases and J by 5 bases, with 5 bases between them. Germline loops: CDR1 SGHDN, CDR2 FVKESK. The CDR3 is 12 residues long.

J is TRBJ1-6 and V is TRBV6-1; 9 nucleotides match TRBD1. The trim removed 11 bases at V and 10 bases at J, leaving 9 bases unmatched. The CDR3 covers 13 residues. CDR1 is MNHNS, CDR2 SASEGT, per germline. The CDR3 DNA follows: TGTGCCGGCCGGGACAGGGTACGCTCACCCCTCCACTTT. This encodes CAGRDRVRSPLHF.

This clonotype came up many times. The chain employs TRBV12-3 or TRBV12-4 and TRBJ2-7; the D gene is possibly TRBD2 (6 bases). CDR3 length: 14 amino acids. Trimming took 3 bases from V and 3 from J, leaving 12 bases between them. The CDR3 DNA follows: TGTGCCAGCAGTTTCAACGGGAGAGACTACGAGCAGTACTTC. Translated: CASSFNGRDYEQYF.

The chain couples TRBV3-1 to TRBJ2-3, with 8 bases lining up with TRBD2. The CDR3 extends over 15 amino acids. Germline V gives CDR1 LGHDT, CDR2 YNNKEL (reference sequence). The V segment lost 1 base and the J segment 9 bases; nucleotides outside the gene matches: 9. CDR3 residues: CASSQARSGRATQYF. CDR3 sequence (DNA): TGTGCCAGCAGCCAAGCACGAAGCGGGAGAGCGACGCAGTATTTT.

This clonotype appeared a few times. The chain uses TRBV27 and TRBJ2-1, with TRBD2 matching over 10 bases. This CDR3 is 15 amino acids long. Germline trimming cut 0 bases from V and 6 bases from J; bases unmatched to any gene: 2. Germline CDR1 reads MNHEY; CDR2 reads SMNVEV (reference sequence). The CDR3 coding sequence is TGTGCCAGCAGTTTATCGCCTAGCGGGAGCAATGAGCAGTTCTTC. It codes for CASSLSPSGSNEQFF.

The CDR3 region has the DNA TGTGCCAGCTCACGACAGGGGAACGGAGAGACCCAGTACTTC. Protein product: CASSRQGNGETQYF. The gene calls are TRBV18 and TRBJ2-5; TRBD1 matches 8 bases. The CDR3 has 14 amino acids. V trimming: 4 bases; J trimming: 4 bases; junction bases outside the gene matches: 5. Per the germline V gene, CDR1 is KGHSH and CDR2 is LQKENI.

The sample holds many counts of this clonotype. The chain has TRBV7-2 and TRBJ2-7; D not certain. V was shortened by 6 bases and J by 4 bases, with 10 bases between the two germline ends. This CDR3 is 12 amino acids long. Germline CDR1 and CDR2: SGHTA and FQGNSA. The CDR3 sequence: CASRDPRYEQYF. For the CDR3, the DNA is TGTGCCAGCAGAGACCCTAGATACGAGCAGTACTTC. Full variable domain (remainder filled in from reference TRBV7-2 and TRBJ2-7): GAGVSQSPSNKVTEKGKDVELRCDPISGHTALYWYRQSLGQGLEFLIYFQGNSAPDKSGLPSDRFSAERTGGSVSTLTIQRTQQEDSAVYLCASRDPRYEQYFGPGTRLTVT.

In its sample, this clonotype was seen many times. V gene TRBV28 combines with J gene TRBJ1-4, with 7 positions matching TRBD1. The CDR3 runs 15 residues. CDR1 is MDHEN, CDR2 SYDVKM, per germline. V dropped 5 bases and J dropped 6; count of bases not matched to a gene: 9. CDR3 residues: CASSLLTGDHEKLFF. CDR3 sequence (DNA): TGTGCCAGCAGTCTACTCACAGGGGATCATGAAAAACTGTTTTTT.

J is TRBJ2-3 and V is TRBV11-2; tentative D call: TRBD1 (6 bases). Germline assignment: CDR1 SGHAT and CDR2 FQNNGV. The CDR3 spans 16 residues. With 5 bases removed from V and 3 bases from J, the gap between germline ends came to 18 bases. The CDR3 DNA reads TGTGCCAGCAGCCAGGGGTCCAGGGTCAGAACAGATACGCAGTATTTT. It yields the protein CASSQGSRVRTDTQYF.

The chain uses TRBV6-2 or TRBV6-3 and TRBJ2-3, with D perhaps matching TRBD2 (6 bases). The V and J ends lost 7 bases and 7 bases respectively, with 21 bases between them. The CDR3 covers 15 residues. Germline values: CDR1 MNHEY, CDR2 SVGEGT. The CDR3 sequence is CASTNNDGRVHTQYF. The CDR3 nucleotides read TGTGCCAGCACCAACAACGACGGGAGAGTCCATACGCAGTATTTT.

V usage is TRBV10-3 and J usage is TRBJ2-7; D is tentatively TRBD1 or TRBD2 (6 bases each). Germline assignment: CDR1 ENHRY and CDR2 SYGVKD. V lost 3 bases and J lost 6, with 15 bases in between. The CDR3 runs 14 residues. The CDR3 spells CAISDWGANGEQYF. In DNA, the CDR3 is TGTGCCATCAGTGATTGGGGGGCCAACGGCGAGCAGTACTTC.

The CDR3 nucleotides read TGTGCCAGCAAGAATAGCGGGGGCTTAGATACGCAGTATTTT. This gives the protein CASKNSGGLDTQYF. The rearrangement links TRBV28 to TRBJ2-3, with 9 bases aligning to TRBD2. Trimming removed 7 bases from V and 5 bases from J; junction bases left unmatched: 7. The CDR3 is 14 residues long. Germline loops: CDR1 MDHEN, CDR2 SYDVKM.

This clonotype was counted ten times or more. This chain joins TRBV4-2 and TRBJ2-7; a weak D match, TRBD2 (7 bases). Trimming left V 4 bases short and J 6 bases short, with 19 bases between. Germline CDR1 and CDR2: LGHNA and YNFKEQ. The length of the CDR3 is 15 residues. Here the CDR3 DNA reads TGTGCCAGCAGCCCATCAGAGGGGGGGCTCTTCGAGCAGTACTTC. Encoded protein: CASSPSEGGLFEQYF.

The CDR3 sequence: CASSTPIRERGSNEQFF. The CDR3 nucleotides read TGTGCCAGCAGCACCCCCATAAGGGAGCGAGGTAGCAATGAGCAGTTCTTC. This sequence joins TRBV11-2 and TRBJ2-1, with D possibly matching TRBD2 (5 bases). V dropped 5 bases and J dropped 6 bases, with 23 bases sitting between them. Germline CDR1 and CDR2: SGHAT and FQNNGV. This CDR3 comprises 17 residues.

The chain has TRBV11-2 and TRBJ1-1; 8 bases map to TRBD1. CDR1 is SGHAT, CDR2 FQNNGV, per germline. V gave up 4 bases and J gave up 5 bases; unmatched junction bases: 9. CDR3 length: 15 residues. The CDR3: CASSSPRQGNTEAFF. The CDR3, as DNA: TGTGCCAGCAGCTCCCCCCGACAGGGGAATACTGAAGCTTTCTTT.

Only one count was recorded for this clonotype. The chain joins TRBV4-2 to TRBJ2-5, with a weak D call TRBD2 (7 bases). The ends were cut back, 0 bases at V and 4 bases at J, with 12 bases in the middle. The length of the CDR3 is 15 residues. Germline-derived CDR1 and CDR2 are LGHNA and YNFKEQ. The CDR3 DNA sequence: TGTGCCAGCAGCCAAGAAGGGGGACTACTAGAGACCCAGTACTTC. Translation gives CASSQEGGLLETQYF.

This clonotype was observed many times. The chain has TRBV15 and TRBJ2-7; D is possibly TRBD2 (6 bases). Trimming removed 4 bases from V and 6 bases from J, with 22 bases in between. The germline CDR1 and CDR2 sequences are LNHNV and YYDKDF (reference sequence). CDR3 size: 16 residues. CDR3 sequence reads: CATSTGVGLLVLEQYF. The CDR3 DNA follows: TGTGCCACCAGCACCGGGGTGGGACTCCTTGTCCTCGAGCAGTACTTC.

The chain uses TRBV7-2 and TRBJ2-7; no definite D call. Trimming removed 1 base at V and 1 base at J, with 8 bases between. The CDR3 consists of 14 residues. Germline assignment: CDR1 SGHTA and CDR2 FQGNSA. The CDR3 DNA reads TGTGCCAGCAGCTTAGTGGCCAGATCCTACGAGCAGTACTTC. Translated, it gives CASSLVARSYEQYF.

This chain joins TRBV12-3 or TRBV12-4 and TRBJ1-2; 7 bases match TRBD1. V shed 7 bases and J 0 bases; nucleotides not matched to a gene: 5. This CDR3 spans 14 amino acids. In nucleotides, the CDR3 is TGTGCCAGCAATGACAGGGCAGCTAACTATGGCTACACCTTC. Protein product: CASNDRAANYGYTF.